Following are 13 T cell receptor beta chains from one sample sequenced in a study of T cell clonotyping in hematopoietic cell transplantation. TCRdb's table, derived via immunoSEQ multiplex PCR, lists solely in-frame clones and lacks some. The repertoire holds fewer than 70,000 clones, 90% to 95% seen once, with roughly 1.5% in the top ten. Material: peripheral blood mononuclear cells. The receptors originated from a man aged 50-60 years in good health. Some clones in this sample may be carry-over from other donors' samples.

The chain has TRBV29-1 and TRBJ1-5, with D possibly matching TRBD1 (6 bases). CDR1 is SQVTM, CDR2 ANQGSEA, per germline. The CDR3 consists of 14 residues. Trimming removed 6 bases at V and 0 bases at J, with 12 bases between. The CDR3 loop is CSVATGNSNQPQHF. The CDR3 coding sequence is TGCAGCGTGGCGACAGGTAATAGCAATCAGCCCCAGCATTTT.

This sequence joins TRBV30 and TRBJ2-7; D is ambiguous. CDR3 size: 10 residues. In germline, CDR1 is GTSNPN, CDR2 SVGIG (reference sequence). V lost 5 bases and J 6 bases, leaving 8 bases between the germline ends. CDR3 DNA sequence: TGTGCCTGGGGCTCCGCCGAGCAGTACTTC. Translated, it gives CAWGSAEQYF.

The gene calls are TRBV6-1 and TRBJ2-7; perhaps TRBD1 as D (5 bases). The V gene lost 6 bases and the J gene lost 1 base, with 16 bases spanning the gap. The germline CDR1 and CDR2 sequences are MNHNS and SASEGT. The CDR3 contains 15 residues. CDR3 in amino acids: CASSEAYRRSYEQYF. CDR3 DNA: TGTGCCAGCAGCGAGGCCTACAGGAGATCCTACGAGCAGTACTTC.

The chain employs TRBV4-1 and TRBJ2-3; TRBD2 agrees at 9 bases. This CDR3 has 18 residues. Germline CDR1 MGHRA, CDR2 YSYEKL. V lost 4 bases, J lost 1 base, and 12 bases stayed unmatched. The CDR3 DNA sequence: TGCGCCAGCAGCCCCCAGGATGGCGGGGGGGCCGGCACAGATACGCAGTATTTT. Protein sequence: CASSPQDGGGAGTDTQYF.

The chain is built from TRBV7-8 and TRBJ2-2; 8 bases are shared with TRBD2. Germline V gene data show CDR1 as SGHVS and CDR2 as FQNEAQ. The CDR3 length is 17 residues. After removal of 2 bases from V and 0 bases from J, the junction contained 5 bases not matched to a gene. The CDR3 spells CASSLSRAGANTGELFF. The CDR3 nucleotides are TGTGCCAGCAGCTTAAGTCGAGCGGGAGCGAACACCGGGGAGCTGTTTTTT.

The J gene is TRBJ2-7, the V gene TRBV27; TRBD1 aligns across 8 bases. The CDR3 extends over 14 amino acids. The germline CDR1 and CDR2 sequences are MNHEY and SMNVEV (reference sequence). The junction had 8 bases not matched to a gene; V was cut back by 6 bases and J by 4 bases. The CDR3 DNA follows: TGTGCCAGCAGCCGGACAGGGCTTCCTTACGAGCAGTACTTC. Amino acid sequence: CASSRTGLPYEQYF.

J is TRBJ1-2 and V is TRBV7-2; tentative D call: TRBD1 (6 bases). Trimming cost V 3 bases and J 1 base, with 12 bases left between them. Germline V CDR1 and CDR2: SGHTA, FQGNSA. The CDR3 runs 15 residues. The CDR3 coding sequence is TGTGCCAGCAGCTTGGGGGGCTTGGGTAACTATGGCTACACCTTC. This sequence encodes CASSLGGLGNYGYTF.

The gene calls are TRBV11-2 and TRBJ2-7; 9 bases agree with TRBD1. CDR1 is SGHAT, CDR2 FQNNGV, per germline. Trimming cost V 3 bases and J 6 bases; bases outside gene matches: 12. The CDR3 has 16 amino acids. CDR3 in amino acids: CASSLVSGTGNSEQYF. CDR3 in DNA: TGTGCCAGCAGCTTGGTCTCCGGGACAGGGAACAGCGAGCAGTACTTC.

The chain couples TRBV7-6 to TRBJ2-1; 9 nucleotides align to TRBD2. V shed 1 base, J shed 2 bases, and the junction held 0 bases outside the gene matches. The CDR3 sequence is 15 residues long. Germline V gene sequence: CDR1 SGHVS, CDR2 FNYEAQ. Here the CDR3 DNA reads TGTGCCAGCAGCTTAGGGACTAGCGCCTACAATGAGCAGTTCTTC. Its protein is CASSLGTSAYNEQFF.

This chain connects TRBV2 to TRBJ2-7, with no clear D. The CDR3 consists of 11 residues. The germline V gene encodes CDR1 SNHLY and CDR2 FYNNEI. Deletions cut 5 bases from V and 2 bases from J, with 4 bases between. The DNA of the CDR3 is TGTGCCAGCAGTACCGCCTACGAGCAGTACTTC. Translated, it gives CASSTAYEQYF. Full variable domain (outside the CDR3, taken from reference TRBV2 and TRBJ2-7): EPEVTQTPSHQVTQMGQEVILRCVPISNHLYFYWYRQILGQKVEFLVSFYNNEISEKSEIFDDQFSVERPDGSNFTLKIRSTKLEDSAMYFCASSTAYEQYFGPGTRLTVT.

V usage is TRBV5-5 and J usage is TRBJ1-1; 9 bases are shared with TRBD1. Germline values: CDR1 SGHKS, CDR2 YYEKEE (reference sequence). The CDR3 runs to 15 residues. After removal of 2 bases from V and 3 bases from J, the junction contained 5 bases not matched to a gene. CDR3 loop: CASSFPGTGYTEAFF. DNA for the CDR3: TGTGCCAGCAGCTTCCCCGGGACAGGGTACACTGAAGCTTTCTTT. The whole variable domain, remainder taken from reference TRBV5-5 and TRBJ1-1, is DAGVTQSPTHLIKTRGQQVTLRCSPISGHKSVSWYQQVLGQGPQFIFQYYEKEERGRGNFPDRFSARQFPNYSSELNVNALLLGDSALYLCASSFPGTGYTEAFFGQGTRLTVV.

The chain recombines TRBV7-2 with TRBJ1-2; 7 nucleotides agree with TRBD1. Germline CDR1 and CDR2: SGHTA and FQGNSA. V lost 4 bases and J lost 2; bases outside the gene matches: 4. CDR3 length equals 14 residues. CDR3 in DNA: TGTGCCAGCAGCTACACGACAGGGAACTATGGCTACACCTTC. This gives the protein CASSYTTGNYGYTF.

Turning to this clone: Other DNA sequences of this sample code for an identical CDR3. The J gene is TRBJ1-1, the V gene TRBV19, with D hard to call. CDR3 length: 13 amino acids. Trimming removed 6 bases from V and 1 base from J, with 9 bases in between. Germline CDR1 LNHDA, CDR2 SQIVND (reference sequence). CDR3 sequence reads: CASSTTENTEAFF. The CDR3 coding sequence is TGTGCCAGTAGCACGACGGAGAACACTGAAGCTTTCTTT.